Below, 9 T cell receptor beta chains from the same sample are listed, as sequenced in a study of cytomegalovirus exposure and HLA in healthy donors (TCRdb year 2017). Library construction relied on the immunoSEQ multiplex PCR assay. For the multiplex PCR, a mixture combining 60 forward primers for TCR Vbeta segments and 13 reverse primers for TCR Jbeta segments was used. TCRdb retrieved this table from immuneACCESS and kept in-frame rearrangements only. Not all clones are present; in checked studies, unresolved V genes account for under half, and no reason is known for the remainder. The sample profile shows approximately 220,000 clones; under 80% of them were found once. The leading ten clones occupy about 0.22% of the sample. Source material: PBMCs. Source of these receptors: a girl aged 2-9 years in good health and CMV-seronegative.

This rearrangement joins TRBV2 to TRBJ1-1, with TRBD1 identical over 7 bases. Germline lookup yields CDR1 SNHLY and CDR2 FYNNEI. The V segment lost 7 bases and the J segment 7 bases; nucleotides outside the gene matches: 3. This CDR3 is built from 11 residues. CDR3 residues: CASTRDSEAFF. CDR3 DNA sequence: TGTGCCAGCACCCGGGACAGTGAAGCTTTCTTT. The full variable domain, its missing parts supplied by reference TRBV2 and TRBJ1-1, is EPEVTQTPSHQVTQMGQEVILRCVPISNHLYFYWYRQILGQKVEFLVSFYNNEISEKSEIFDDQFSVERPDGSNFTLKIRSTKLEDSAMYFCASTRDSEAFFGQGTRLTVV.

The CDR3 coding sequence is TGTGCCAGCAGCGTAGAAGGACTAGCGGGACAGACCCAGTACTTC. Protein sequence: CASSVEGLAGQTQYF. The J gene is TRBJ2-5, the V gene TRBV9; 12 positions agree with TRBD2. Germline assignment: CDR1 SGDLS and CDR2 YYNGEE. The length of the CDR3 is 15 residues. The ends lost 0 bases at V and 6 bases at J; junction bases unmatched: 3.

In DNA, the CDR3 is TGCGCCAGCAGCTCGGGAGGCCCCATTCGGGAGCAGTACTTC. Its protein is CASSSGGPIREQYF. The chain carries TRBV5-1 and TRBJ2-7; 7 nucleotides agree with TRBD2. The ends lost 3 bases at V and 7 bases at J; junction bases unmatched: 10. CDR3 length: 14 amino acids. Germline values: CDR1 SGHRS, CDR2 YFSETQ.

This rearrangement joins TRBV5-4 to TRBJ1-3; 7 bases agree with TRBD1. The V segment lost 4 bases and the J segment 0 bases; nucleotides outside the gene matches: 7. The CDR3 totals 16 residues. The germline CDR1 and CDR2 sequences are SGHNT and YYREEE (reference sequence). The CDR3 reads CASSADRAGSGNTIYF. CDR3 in DNA: TGTGCCAGCAGCGCCGACAGGGCAGGCTCTGGAAACACCATATATTTT.

This chain joins TRBV5-1 and TRBJ2-6; TRBD1 agrees at 8 bases. After removal of 4 bases from V and 0 bases from J, the junction contained 6 bases not matched to a gene. The germline CDR1 and CDR2 sequences are SGHRS and YFSETQ. The CDR3 length is 17 residues. The CDR3 reads CASSPRTGSSGANVLTF. The CDR3 DNA reads TGCGCCAGCAGCCCAAGGACAGGGAGCTCTGGGGCCAACGTCCTGACTTTC.

This clone has just a few counts. The chain links TRBV13 to TRBJ2-7; 8 nucleotides agree with TRBD2. CDR1 is PRHDT, CDR2 FYEKMQ, per germline (reference sequence). This CDR3 comprises 16 residues. V dropped 5 bases and J dropped 1; count of bases not matched to a gene: 10. This chain's CDR3 is CASSPTGGYGSYEQYF. The CDR3 DNA is TGTGCCAGCAGCCCCACGGGAGGGTACGGTTCCTACGAGCAGTACTTC. Full variable domain (remainder filled in from reference TRBV13 and TRBJ2-7): AAGVIQSPRHLIKEKRETATLKCYPIPRHDTVYWYQQGPGQDPQFLISFYEKMQSDKGSIPDRFSAQQFSDYHSELNMSSLELGDSALYFCASSPTGGYGSYEQYFGPGTRLTVT.

The chain joins TRBV10-3 to TRBJ1-1; no reliable D call. Germline V gene data show CDR1 as ENHRY and CDR2 as SYGVKD. The V gene lost 3 bases and the J gene lost 1 base, with 3 bases spanning the gap. This CDR3 is 12 amino acids long. The DNA for the CDR3 is TGTGCCATCAGTGACCGGAACACTGAAGCTTTCTTT. Protein sequence: CAISDRNTEAFF.

V usage is TRBV4-1 and J usage is TRBJ1-6; TRBD1 matches at 10 bases. Germline V gene data show CDR1 as MGHRA and CDR2 as YSYEKL. This CDR3 is 16 amino acids long. J lost 10 bases, V lost 1 base, and 7 bases had no gene match. This CDR3 reads CASSQVGGQGGSPLHF. The CDR3 DNA follows: TGCGCCAGCAGCCAAGTAGGAGGACAGGGGGGCTCACCCCTCCACTTT.

The CDR3 spells CASSAAGGPNYGYTF. DNA for the CDR3: TGTGCCAGTAGTGCGGCAGGGGGCCCGAACTATGGCTACACCTTC. J is TRBJ1-2 and V is TRBV19, with 8 positions matching TRBD1. The germline V gene encodes CDR1 LNHDA and CDR2 SQIVND (reference sequence). V was clipped by 5 bases and J by 2 bases; unmatched bases: 7. The CDR3 runs 15 residues.